The entry below describes one TCR beta chain. The data belong to a study of cytomegalovirus exposure and HLA in healthy donors. Here immunoSEQ multiplex PCR was the method, and the copy in TCRdb shows in-frame clones only, minus some. The sample yields approximately 190,000 clones, over 65% seen once. The CDR3 contains 15 residues. The trim removed 5 bases at V and 8 bases at J, leaving 14 bases unmatched. The germline V gene encodes CDR1 SEHNR and CDR2 FQNEAQ (reference sequence). The genes are TRBV7-9 and TRBJ1-2, with 7 bases lining up with TRBD1. The clonotype originates from a man aged 18 to 30 in good health and CMV-seropositive. The sample comprised PBMCs. The CDR3 DNA reads TGTGCCAGCAGCCTATCGGGACAGTCAGTTTCGGGCTACACCTTC. Translation gives CASSLSGQSVSGYTF. Drawing the rest from reference TRBV7-9 and TRBJ1-2, the complete variable domain is DTGVSQNPRHKITKRGQNVTFRCDPISEHNRLYWYRQTLGQGPEFLTYFQNEAQLEKSRLLSDRFSAERPKGSFSTLEIQRTEQGDSAMYLCASSLSGQSVSGYTFGSGTRLTVV.